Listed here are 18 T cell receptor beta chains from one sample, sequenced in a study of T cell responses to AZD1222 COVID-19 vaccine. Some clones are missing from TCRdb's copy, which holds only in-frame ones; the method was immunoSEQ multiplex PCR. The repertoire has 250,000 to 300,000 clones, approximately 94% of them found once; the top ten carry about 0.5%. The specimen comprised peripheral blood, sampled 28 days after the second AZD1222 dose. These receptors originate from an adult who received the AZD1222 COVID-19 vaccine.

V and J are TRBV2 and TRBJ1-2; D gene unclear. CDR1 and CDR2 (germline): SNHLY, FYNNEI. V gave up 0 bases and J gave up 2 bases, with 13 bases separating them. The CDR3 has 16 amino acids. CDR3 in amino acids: CASSEARARPNYGYTF. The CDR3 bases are TGTGCCAGCAGTGAAGCGAGGGCGCGGCCGAACTATGGCTACACCTTC.

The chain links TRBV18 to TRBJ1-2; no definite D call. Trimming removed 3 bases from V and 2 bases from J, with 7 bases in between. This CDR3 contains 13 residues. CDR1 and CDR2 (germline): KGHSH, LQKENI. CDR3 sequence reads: CASSPDGNYGYTF. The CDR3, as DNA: TGTGCCAGCTCACCGGACGGCAACTATGGCTACACCTTC.

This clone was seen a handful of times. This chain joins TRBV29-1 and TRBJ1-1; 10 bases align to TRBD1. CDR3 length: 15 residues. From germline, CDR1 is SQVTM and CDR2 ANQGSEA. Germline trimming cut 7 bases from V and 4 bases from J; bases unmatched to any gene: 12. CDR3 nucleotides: TGCAGCGCCCGAGGCCGGGACAGGGGTATCACTGAAGCTTTCTTT. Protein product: CSARGRDRGITEAFF.

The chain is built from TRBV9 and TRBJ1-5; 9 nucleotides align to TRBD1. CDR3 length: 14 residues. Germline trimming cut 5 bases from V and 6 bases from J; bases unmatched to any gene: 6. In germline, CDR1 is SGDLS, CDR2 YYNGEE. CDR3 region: CASSGPGQGQPQHF. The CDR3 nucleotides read TGTGCCAGCAGTGGACCGGGACAGGGTCAGCCCCAGCATTTT.

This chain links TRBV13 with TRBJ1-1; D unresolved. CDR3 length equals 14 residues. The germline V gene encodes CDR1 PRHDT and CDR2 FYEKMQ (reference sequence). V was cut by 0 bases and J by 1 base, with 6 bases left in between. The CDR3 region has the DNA TGTGCCAGCAGCTTAGGGTTAGGGAACACTGAAGCTTTCTTT. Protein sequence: CASSLGLGNTEAFF.

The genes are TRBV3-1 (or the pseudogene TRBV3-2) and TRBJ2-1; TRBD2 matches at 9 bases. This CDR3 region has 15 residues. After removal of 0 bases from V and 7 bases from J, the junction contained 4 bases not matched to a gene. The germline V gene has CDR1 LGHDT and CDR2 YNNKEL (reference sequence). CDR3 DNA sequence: TGTGCCAGCAGCCAAGAGCGGGGGGGCCGAAATGAGCAGTTCTTC. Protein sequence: CASSQERGGRNEQFF.

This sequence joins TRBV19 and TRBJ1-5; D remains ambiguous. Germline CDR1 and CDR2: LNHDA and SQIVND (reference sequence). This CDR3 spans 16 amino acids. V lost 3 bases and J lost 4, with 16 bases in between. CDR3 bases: TGTGCCAGTAGTATGATCGAGGGCTTGGGGAATCAGCCCCAGCATTTT. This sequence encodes CASSMIEGLGNQPQHF.

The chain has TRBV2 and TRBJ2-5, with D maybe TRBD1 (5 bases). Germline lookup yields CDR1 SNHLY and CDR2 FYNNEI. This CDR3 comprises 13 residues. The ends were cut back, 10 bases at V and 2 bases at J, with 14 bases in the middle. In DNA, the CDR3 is TGTGCCACCCGCAGGGAATTACAAGAGACCCAGTACTTC. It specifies CATRRELQETQYF.

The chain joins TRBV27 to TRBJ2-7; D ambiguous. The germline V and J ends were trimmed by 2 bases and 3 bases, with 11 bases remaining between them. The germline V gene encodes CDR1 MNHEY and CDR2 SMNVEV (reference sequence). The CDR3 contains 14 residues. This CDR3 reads CASSLNQPLYEQYF. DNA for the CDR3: TGTGCCAGCAGTTTAAACCAACCACTCTACGAGCAGTACTTC.

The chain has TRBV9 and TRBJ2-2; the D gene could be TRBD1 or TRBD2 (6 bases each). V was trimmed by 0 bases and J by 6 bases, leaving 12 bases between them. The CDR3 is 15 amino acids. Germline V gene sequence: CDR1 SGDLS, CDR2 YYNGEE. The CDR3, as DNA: TGTGCCAGCAGCGTAGCCCGGGGGCTAGCCGGGGAGCTGTTTTTT. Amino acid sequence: CASSVARGLAGELFF.

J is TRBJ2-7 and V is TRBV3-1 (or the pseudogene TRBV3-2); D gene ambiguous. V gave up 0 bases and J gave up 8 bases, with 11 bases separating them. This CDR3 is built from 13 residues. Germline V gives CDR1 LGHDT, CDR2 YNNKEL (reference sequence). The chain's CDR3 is CASSQDNRNKQYF. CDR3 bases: TGTGCCAGCAGCCAAGATAACCGTAACAAGCAGTACTTC.

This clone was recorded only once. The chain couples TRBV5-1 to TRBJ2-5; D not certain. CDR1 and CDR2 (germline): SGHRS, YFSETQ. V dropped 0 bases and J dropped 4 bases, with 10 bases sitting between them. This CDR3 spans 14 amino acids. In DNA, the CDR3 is TGCGCCAGCAGCTTGGCCCTTAGCCCAGAGACCCAGTACTTC. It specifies CASSLALSPETQYF.

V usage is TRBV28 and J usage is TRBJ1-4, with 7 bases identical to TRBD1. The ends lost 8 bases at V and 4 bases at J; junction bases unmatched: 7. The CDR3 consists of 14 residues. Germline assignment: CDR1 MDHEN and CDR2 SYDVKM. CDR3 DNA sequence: TGTGCCAGCGGACGACAGGGCCTTAATGAAAAACTGTTTTTT. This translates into CASGRQGLNEKLFF.

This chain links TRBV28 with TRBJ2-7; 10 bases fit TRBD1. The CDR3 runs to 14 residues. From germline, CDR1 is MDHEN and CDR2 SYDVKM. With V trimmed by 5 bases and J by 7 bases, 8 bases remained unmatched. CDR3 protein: CASSAGTGEEEQYF. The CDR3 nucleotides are TGTGCCAGCAGTGCCGGGACAGGGGAGGAAGAGCAGTACTTC.

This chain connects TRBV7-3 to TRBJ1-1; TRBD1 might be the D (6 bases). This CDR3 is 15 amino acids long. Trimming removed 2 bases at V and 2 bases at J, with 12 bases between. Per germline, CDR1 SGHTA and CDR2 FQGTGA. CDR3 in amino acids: CASSLLGGGNTEAFF. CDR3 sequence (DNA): TGTGCCAGCAGCTTATTAGGGGGTGGAAACACTGAAGCTTTCTTT.

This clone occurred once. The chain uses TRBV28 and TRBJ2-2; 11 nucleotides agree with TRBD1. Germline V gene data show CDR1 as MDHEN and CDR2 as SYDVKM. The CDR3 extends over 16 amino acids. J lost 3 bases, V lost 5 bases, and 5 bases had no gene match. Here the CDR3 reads CASSPWTGGYTGELFF. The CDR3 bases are TGTGCCAGCAGTCCTTGGACAGGGGGCTACACCGGGGAGCTGTTTTTT.

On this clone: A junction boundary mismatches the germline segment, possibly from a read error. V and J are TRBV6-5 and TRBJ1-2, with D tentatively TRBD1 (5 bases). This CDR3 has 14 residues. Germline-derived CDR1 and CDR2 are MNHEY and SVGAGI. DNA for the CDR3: TGTGCCAGTATTAGGGGCACCGGCGACTATGGTTACACCTTC. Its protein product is CASIRGTGDYGYTF.

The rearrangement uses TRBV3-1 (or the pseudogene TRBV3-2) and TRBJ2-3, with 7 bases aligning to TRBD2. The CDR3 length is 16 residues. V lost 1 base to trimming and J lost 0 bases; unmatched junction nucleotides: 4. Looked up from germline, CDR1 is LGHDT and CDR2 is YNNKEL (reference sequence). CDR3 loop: CASSQVASGSTDTQYF. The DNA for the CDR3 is TGTGCCAGCAGCCAAGTAGCTAGCGGTAGCACAGATACGCAGTATTTT.